The 26 T cell receptor beta chains reported below all come from one sample, sequenced in a study of blood T cell repertoires in COVID-19. TCRdb's table, derived via immunoSEQ multiplex PCR, lists solely in-frame clones and lacks some. The table records hundreds of thousands of clones, around 90% of them present only once. The sequenced material came from peripheral blood. These receptors were taken from a man between 60 and 75 years old with COVID-19, enrolled during active disease.

The rearrangement uses TRBV18 and TRBJ2-2; the D is unclear. Between the trimmed V and J ends, which lost 0 bases and 7 bases, there was a span of 6 bases. CDR1 is KGHSH, CDR2 LQKENI, per germline. The CDR3 length is 13 residues. CDR3 DNA: TGTGCCAGCTCACCACCCGGTATCGGGGAGCTGTTTTTT. This sequence encodes CASSPPGIGELFF.

This chain joins TRBV12-3 or TRBV12-4 and TRBJ2-3; TRBD2 is a possible D gene (6 bases). Trimming stripped 5 bases from V and 2 bases from J, with 8 bases between. This CDR3 has 13 amino acids. DNA of the CDR3: TGTGCCAGCAGTCGGGAGAACACAGATACGCAGTATTTT. It is translated as CASSRENTDTQYF.

V usage is TRBV5-1 and J usage is TRBJ2-2; 8 bases fit TRBD2. The CDR3 extends over 16 amino acids. Trimming took 0 bases from V and 2 from J; bases not matched to a gene: 3. From germline, CDR1 is SGHRS and CDR2 YFSETQ. The CDR3 loop is CASSLVAGGNTGELFF. The CDR3, as DNA: TGCGCCAGCAGCTTGGTTGCGGGGGGCAACACCGGGGAGCTGTTTTTT. Full variable domain (remainder filled in from reference TRBV5-1 and TRBJ2-2): KAGVTQTPRYLIKTRGQQVTLSCSPISGHRSVSWYQQTPGQGLQFLFEYFSETQRNKGNFPGRFSGRQFSNSRSEMNVSTLELGDSALYLCASSLVAGGNTGELFFGEGSRLTVL.

In the case of this clone: At one end, the junction sequence differs from germline, possibly due to a read error. The chain has TRBV7-7 and TRBJ2-2; perhaps TRBD1 as D (5 bases). The V gene's germline CDR1 is SSHAT and CDR2 FNYEAQ (reference sequence). The CDR3 is 13 amino acids. The CDR3, as DNA: TGTGCTAGCAGTTCCTCAGGGCCCGGGGAGCTGTTTTTT. Translating it yields CASSSSGPGELFF.

The CDR3 here is CASSPRREEETQYF. CDR3 in DNA: TGTGCCAGCAGCCCCCGCAGGGAGGAGGAGACCCAGTACTTC. V and J are TRBV7-2 and TRBJ2-5; D may be TRBD2 (6 bases). CDR1 and CDR2 (germline): SGHTA, FQGNSA. CDR3 length: 14 amino acids. Trimming shortened V by 5 bases and J by 5 bases, and 15 bases separated the two germline ends.

V is TRBV5-8 and J is TRBJ2-7, with 10 bases matching TRBD1. This CDR3 has 14 residues. Germline CDR1 reads SGHTS; CDR2 reads YDEGEE. V gave up 3 bases and J gave up 7 bases; unmatched junction bases: 7. CDR3 region: CASSSGQGRWEQYF. The CDR3 DNA is TGTGCCAGCAGCTCGGGACAGGGGCGCTGGGAGCAGTACTTC.

This chain connects TRBV27 to TRBJ2-3, with 7 bases lining up with TRBD1. The junction had 7 bases not matched to a gene; V was cut back by 4 bases and J by 0 bases. CDR1 is MNHEY and CDR2 is SMNVEV in the germline V gene (reference sequence). This CDR3 spans 16 amino acids. The CDR3 loop is CASSSQGWGSTDTQYF. CDR3 DNA sequence: TGTGCCAGCAGTTCACAGGGGTGGGGGAGCACAGATACGCAGTATTTT.

This chain joins TRBV6-2 or TRBV6-3 and TRBJ1-1; no clear D gene. Germline-derived CDR1 and CDR2 are MNHEY and SVGEGT. The CDR3 sequence is 15 residues long. The V end was cut by 5 bases, the J end by 6 bases, with 19 bases between. In nucleotides, the CDR3 is TGTGCCAGCAGTCTACTCCGTCCGGGTTTGGCTGAAGCTTTCTTT. As protein: CASSLLRPGLAEAFF.

The DNA of the CDR3 is TGTGCCAGCAGTTCCACAGGGGGCCTAAATGAAAAACTGTTTTTT. Protein sequence: CASSSTGGLNEKLFF. This chain uses TRBV28 with TRBJ1-4; 9 bases are a match to TRBD1. Germline CDR1 MDHEN, CDR2 SYDVKM. V dropped 4 bases and J dropped 5; count of bases not matched to a gene: 5. The CDR3 totals 15 residues.

The chain employs TRBV27 and TRBJ2-2, with TRBD1 identical over 7 bases. The J segment lost 5 bases and the V segment lost 2 bases, leaving 5 bases of the junction unmatched. The CDR3 runs 15 residues. The germline gives CDR1 MNHEY, CDR2 SMNVEV (reference sequence). CDR3 residues: CASSLEGATTGELFF. CDR3 nucleotides: TGTGCCAGCAGTTTAGAGGGGGCGACTACCGGGGAGCTGTTTTTT.

The chain carries TRBV30 and TRBJ2-1; a possible D gene is TRBD1 (6 bases). CDR1 and CDR2 (germline): GTSNPN, SVGIG (reference sequence). V lost 7 bases to trimming and J lost 2 bases, with 15 bases between them. This CDR3 is 14 amino acids long. CDR3 nucleotide sequence: TGTGCCTATAAGCCCTCAGGGGCCTACAATGAGCAGTTCTTC. Translation gives CAYKPSGAYNEQFF.

V gene TRBV10-2 combines with J gene TRBJ1-2; 11 bases are shared with TRBD1. CDR3 length equals 15 residues. After removal of 8 bases from V and 1 base from J, the junction contained 6 bases not matched to a gene. Germline V gives CDR1 WSHSY, CDR2 SAAADI. This CDR3 reads CASVLGTGGNYGYTF. CDR3 coding DNA: TGCGCCAGCGTATTAGGGACAGGGGGTAACTATGGCTACACCTTC.

The V gene is TRBV5-1, the J gene TRBJ2-1; no definite D call. Deletions cut 3 bases from V and 5 bases from J, with 6 bases between. The V gene's germline CDR1 is SGHRS and CDR2 YFSETQ. The CDR3 runs to 12 residues. CDR3 sequence: CASSWLDNEQFF. DNA of the CDR3: TGCGCCAGCAGCTGGCTCGACAATGAGCAGTTCTTC.

This chain uses TRBV9 with TRBJ2-1; possible D gene TRBD1, 6 bases. Between the trimmed V and J ends, which lost 0 bases and 7 bases, there was a span of 20 bases. Per the germline V gene, CDR1 is SGDLS and CDR2 is YYNGEE. The CDR3 runs to 17 residues. As DNA, the CDR3 is TGTGCCAGCAGCGTAGGAGGTCGGGCAGGGGAATGGAATGAGCAGTTCTTC. Translation: CASSVGGRAGEWNEQFF.

The rearrangement joins TRBV5-1 to TRBJ2-5, with D perhaps TRBD1 (6 bases). V gave up 1 base and J gave up 6 bases, with 19 bases separating them. This CDR3 has 16 amino acids. Germline values: CDR1 SGHRS, CDR2 YFSETQ. CDR3 coding DNA: TGCGCCAGCAGCTTGTCGCAGGGGTCCGACGGGAAGACCCAGTACTTC. It is translated as CASSLSQGSDGKTQYF.

The chain has TRBV6-5 and TRBJ2-7; 8 bases map to TRBD2. V dropped 6 bases and J dropped 3; count of bases not matched to a gene: 7. This CDR3 contains 14 residues. Germline V CDR1 and CDR2: MNHEY, SVGAGI. Here the CDR3 reads CASRSSGTLYEQYF. CDR3 in DNA: TGTGCCAGCAGAAGTAGCGGGACCCTCTACGAGCAGTACTTC.

The chain combines TRBV4-1 with TRBJ2-4, with 16 bases aligning to TRBD2. Germline V lookup: CDR1 MGHRA, CDR2 YSYEKL. Trimming removed 4 bases from V and 0 bases from J; junction bases left unmatched: 3. The CDR3 totals 18 residues. CDR3 residues: CASSPGLAGGRAKNIQYF. For the CDR3, the DNA is TGCGCCAGCAGCCCGGGACTAGCGGGAGGGCGAGCCAAAAACATTCAGTACTTC.

This clone was recorded a few times. This sequence joins TRBV3-1 (or the pseudogene TRBV3-2) and TRBJ2-1; 9 positions match TRBD2. The CDR3 extends over 17 amino acids. V gave up 0 bases and J gave up 9 bases; unmatched junction bases: 12. Germline V gene sequence: CDR1 LGHDT, CDR2 YNNKEL (reference sequence). The CDR3 DNA follows: TGTGCCAGCAGCCAAGATATGGCTAGCGGGACAACGGCTGAGCAGTTCTTC. Amino acid sequence: CASSQDMASGTTAEQFF.

The V and J genes are TRBV6-5 and TRBJ2-7; D gene ambiguous. Germline CDR1 and CDR2: MNHEY and SVGAGI. This CDR3 contains 15 residues. Trimming took 4 bases from V and 0 from J, leaving 13 bases between them. CDR3 DNA: TGTGCCAGCAGTTCCCTTACAGCCTACTCCTACGAGCAGTACTTC. Its protein product is CASSSLTAYSYEQYF.

This clone appeared once. This chain links TRBV6-5 with TRBJ1-5; no clear D gene. The CDR3 spans 14 residues. Looked up from germline, CDR1 is MNHEY and CDR2 is SVGAGI. Trimming took 5 bases from V and 6 from J, leaving 14 bases between them. CDR3 DNA sequence: TGTGCCAGCAGTAGAGTCTCACCTAGTCAGCCCCAGCATTTT. It translates to CASSRVSPSQPQHF.

The chain has TRBV7-9 and TRBJ1-1; 8 bases are a match to TRBD1. The CDR3 has 15 amino acids. The trim removed 4 bases at V and 4 bases at J, leaving 8 bases unmatched. Germline V gives CDR1 SEHNR, CDR2 FQNEAQ (reference sequence). The CDR3 nucleotides read TGTGCCAGCAGCTCGATGACAGGGGCGAGCACTGAAGCTTTCTTT. This encodes CASSSMTGASTEAFF.

This chain uses TRBV5-1 with TRBJ2-3; 10 bases are shared with TRBD2. V was clipped by 7 bases and J by 1 base; unmatched bases: 6. CDR1 is SGHRS and CDR2 is YFSETQ in the germline V gene. The CDR3 loop spans 15 amino acids. The CDR3 protein is CASAVSGRGTDTQYF. In DNA form, the CDR3 reads TGCGCCAGCGCCGTCAGCGGGAGGGGCACAGATACGCAGTATTTT.

This rearrangement joins TRBV6-4 to TRBJ2-1; 8 nucleotides match TRBD2. The CDR3 is 15 amino acids. Germline CDR1 is MRHNA and CDR2 is SNTAGT. V was clipped by 4 bases and J by 7 bases; unmatched bases: 9. Here the CDR3 reads CASSVEAGAQNEQFF. CDR3 in DNA: TGTGCCAGCAGTGTCGAAGCGGGAGCTCAGAATGAGCAGTTCTTC.

V is TRBV29-1 and J is TRBJ1-1, with TRBD1 identical over 8 bases. Germline V gene data show CDR1 as SQVTM and CDR2 as ANQGSEA. After removal of 6 bases from V and 3 bases from J, the junction contained 6 bases not matched to a gene. The CDR3 loop spans 13 amino acids. CDR3 bases: TGCAGCGTCGACAGGGGTGGGGACACTGAAGCTTTCTTT. It is translated as CSVDRGGDTEAFF.

The chain employs TRBV6-5 and TRBJ2-3, with TRBD1 identical over 9 bases. This CDR3 is built from 12 residues. CDR1 and CDR2 from the germline V gene are MNHEY and SVGAGI. J gave up 2 bases and V 11 bases, and 2 bases lay outside the gene matches. The CDR3 DNA follows: TGTGCCGGGACAGGGACCACAGATACGCAGTATTTT. Protein product: CAGTGTTDTQYF.

V usage is TRBV14 and J usage is TRBJ2-1; D perhaps matches TRBD1 (6 bases). Per the germline V gene, CDR1 is SGHDN and CDR2 is FVKESK. The V end was cut by 4 bases, the J end by 10 bases, with 11 bases between. The CDR3 runs to 12 residues. The DNA of the CDR3 is TGTGCCAGCAGCCCTACCGGGACAGAGCAGTTCTTC. Its protein product is CASSPTGTEQFF.